Following are 9 T cell receptor beta chains from one sample sequenced in a study of blood T cell repertoires in COVID-19. Sequenced by immunoSEQ multiplex PCR; TCRdb stores in-frame clones only, minus some. The sample contains about 400,000 clones, approximately 88% of which appear only once. Material for sequencing was PBMCs or T cells enriched from blood (not recorded which). Every receptor here comes from a middle-aged woman with acute COVID-19.

The chain links TRBV10-3 to TRBJ2-7, with 10 bases matching TRBD1. This CDR3 has 15 amino acids. Germline assignment: CDR1 ENHRY and CDR2 SYGVKD. V shed 1 base and J 3 bases; nucleotides not matched to a gene: 3. The CDR3: CAISELDRGNYEQYF. As DNA, the CDR3 is TGTGCCATCAGTGAGTTGGACAGGGGGAACTACGAGCAGTACTTC.

In nucleotides, the CDR3 is TGCGCCAGCAGCCTCAGGGACAGCTCCTACGAGCAGTACTTC. Protein product: CASSLRDSSYEQYF. The chain combines TRBV5-1 with TRBJ2-7; 7 bases are shared with TRBD1. V was clipped by 4 bases and J by 0 bases; unmatched bases: 4. The germline V gene encodes CDR1 SGHRS and CDR2 YFSETQ. This CDR3 is built from 14 residues.

The table lists this clone with a few counts. The chain recombines TRBV6-6 with TRBJ2-1; TRBD1 might be the D (6 bases). The CDR3 has 15 amino acids. CDR1 and CDR2 (germline): MNHNY, SVGAGI (reference sequence). Trimming took off 7 bases at V and 2 bases at J, with 15 bases between the two ends. CDR3 nucleotide sequence: TGTGCCAGCACCAAGGACAGCCAAACCTACAATGAGCAGTTCTTC. Protein sequence: CASTKDSQTYNEQFF.

The chain carries TRBV30 and TRBJ1-2, with D tentatively TRBD1 (5 bases). CDR1 is GTSNPN and CDR2 is SVGIG in the germline V gene (reference sequence). Trimming cost V 5 bases and J 2 bases, with 9 bases left between them. The CDR3 covers 12 residues. This CDR3 is CAWDQGNYGYTF. The CDR3, as DNA: TGTGCCTGGGACCAGGGAAACTATGGCTACACCTTC.

For this clone: Mismatch with germline at one junction end may stem from a read error. The chain combines TRBV19 with TRBJ1-5, with D uncertain. The CDR3 spans 10 residues. CDR1 LNHDA and CDR2 SQIVND come from the germline V gene (reference sequence). In DNA form, the CDR3 reads TGTGCCAGTAGCTATCAGCCCCAGCATTTT. Its protein is CASSYQPQHF. Full variable domain (missing parts from reference TRBV19 and TRBJ1-5): DGGITQSPKYLFRKEGQNVTLSCEQNLNHDAMYWYRQDPGQGLRLIYYSQIVNDFQKGDIAEGYSVSREKKESFPLTVTSAQKNPTAFYLCASSYQPQHFGDGTRLSIL.

The chain links TRBV13 to TRBJ2-3, with D possibly matching TRBD2 (7 bases). This CDR3 has 13 amino acids. Germline-derived CDR1 and CDR2 are PRHDT and FYEKMQ (reference sequence). The V end lost 5 bases, the J end lost 4 bases, and 10 bases lay between the germline ends. CDR3 coding DNA: TGTGCCAGCAGCGGGGGGGCGGCAGATACGCAGTATTTT. Translating gives CASSGGAADTQYF.

The chain uses TRBV3-1 (or the pseudogene TRBV3-2) and TRBJ2-3, with TRBD1 matching 8 bases. Germline lookup yields CDR1 LGHDT and CDR2 YNNKEL (reference sequence). J was trimmed by 0 bases and V by 4 bases; bases with no gene match: 3. The CDR3 length is 15 residues. The CDR3: CASSRTGPSTDTQYF. The CDR3 nucleotides read TGTGCCAGCAGCCGGACAGGGCCTAGCACAGATACGCAGTATTTT.

The chain couples TRBV20-1 to TRBJ1-5; 7 bases align to TRBD1. V lost 3 bases to trimming and J lost 4 bases; unmatched junction nucleotides: 15. Germline assignment: CDR1 DFQATT and CDR2 SNEGSKA (reference sequence). The CDR3 contains 17 residues. The CDR3 protein is CSASRGQRTRSNQPQHF. The DNA of the CDR3 is TGCAGTGCTAGTCGGGGACAGCGAACACGCTCTAATCAGCCCCAGCATTTT.

V and J are TRBV3-1 (or the pseudogene TRBV3-2) and TRBJ1-2, with 7 bases matching TRBD1. CDR3 length: 13 residues. J was trimmed by 6 bases and V by 4 bases; bases with no gene match: 5. Per germline, CDR1 LGHDT and CDR2 YNNKEL (reference sequence). The CDR3 is CASSPQGPNGYTF. CDR3 nucleotides: TGTGCCAGCAGCCCACAGGGGCCGAATGGCTACACCTTC.